The T cell receptor (beta chain) described here comes from a study of cytomegalovirus exposure and HLA in healthy donors. A note on this clone: Its antigen is not known.

Study-level findings and limits: The study flagged around 160 TCR beta chains as cytomegalovirus-associated. Most TCR sequences were rare, but some public TCRs occurred in many donors.

This table comes from immunoSEQ multiplex PCR, and its TCRdb copy is limited to in-frame clones, with some not included. The sample contains some 150,000 clones, roughly 87% of which appear only once. The V end lost 3 bases, the J end lost 1 base, and 10 bases lay between the germline ends. The CDR3 extends over 14 amino acids. Germline V gene lookup returns CDR1 WNHNN and CDR2 SYGVQD (reference sequence). V is TRBV10-1 and J is TRBJ2-7, with a possible D match to TRBD1 (5 bases). The clonotype was recovered from a man aged 18 to 30 in good health and CMV-seropositive. The sample comprised PBMCs. CDR3 residues: CASSDRAGSYEQYF. The CDR3 DNA follows: TGCGCCAGCAGTGACCGTGCAGGGTCCTACGAGCAGTACTTC.